This T cell receptor (beta chain) was identified during a study of T cells in tuberculosis. Whole-study findings and limits: A GMM-specific repertoire classifier reached around 85% accuracy, AUROC over 0.85.

The germline gives CDR1 SNHLY, CDR2 FYNNEI. The CDR3 consists of 15 residues. Trimming left V 0 bases short and J 5 bases short, with 13 bases between. Method: immunoSEQ multiplex PCR; TCRdb's copy keeps in-frame clones and lacks some. The sample lists approximately 35,000 clones; 97% were seen once. As concerns this clone: Its antigen remains unknown.

This chain links TRBV2 with TRBJ1-1, with TRBD1 as a possible D gene (6 bases). The TCR comes from a donor between 10 and 29 years old with latent tuberculosis or without tuberculosis infection. Material: PBMCs. CDR3 sequence reads: CASSEARQQGTEAFF. In nucleotides, the CDR3 is TGTGCCAGCAGTGAAGCGCGGCAGCAGGGGACTGAAGCTTTCTTT.